These 15 T cell receptor beta chains were sequenced from one sample in a study of blood T cell repertoires in COVID-19. Method: immunoSEQ multiplex PCR; TCRdb's copy keeps in-frame clones and lacks some. The data contain some 150,000 clones, approximately 87% of them singletons. The sequenced sample was peripheral blood. These receptors came from a man in his fifties or sixties who had recovered from COVID-19.

The chain is built from TRBV6-1 and TRBJ2-7; 8 bases line up with TRBD1. This CDR3 contains 15 residues. The V gene's germline CDR1 is MNHNS and CDR2 SASEGT. Trimming cost V 2 bases and J 2 bases; bases outside gene matches: 5. The CDR3 DNA reads as TGTGCCAGCAGTGAAAGGGCAGGGGGCCCCTACGAGCAGTACTTC. Its translation is CASSERAGGPYEQYF.

The chain links TRBV6-1 to TRBJ1-5, with D unclear. This CDR3 spans 15 amino acids. CDR1 MNHNS and CDR2 SASEGT come from the germline V gene. V was trimmed by 2 bases and J by 1 base, leaving 9 bases between them. The CDR3 sequence: CASSESPTSNQPQHF. The CDR3 DNA reads as TGTGCCAGCAGTGAATCCCCGACAAGCAATCAGCCCCAGCATTTT.

The V call is TRBV5-4, the J call TRBJ2-3; no definite D call. Between the trimmed V and J ends, which lost 1 base and 4 bases, there was a span of 10 bases. The CDR3 loop spans 14 amino acids. Germline V CDR1 and CDR2: SGHNT, YYREEE (reference sequence). In DNA form, the CDR3 reads TGTGCCAGCAGCTTGAACTGGAGTCCAGATACGCAGTATTTT. Protein sequence: CASSLNWSPDTQYF.

The chain links TRBV6-6 to TRBJ1-1, with D hard to call. The V gene's germline CDR1 is MNHNY and CDR2 SVGAGI (reference sequence). CDR3 size: 13 residues. V lost 4 bases, J lost 0 bases, and 6 bases lay in between. The chain's CDR3 is CASSLYMNTEAFF. CDR3 DNA: TGTGCCAGCAGTTTATACATGAACACTGAAGCTTTCTTT.

This clone is medium-sized. The J gene is TRBJ2-7, the V gene TRBV11-2; 8 bases map to TRBD1. The CDR3 spans 15 residues. From germline, CDR1 is SGHAT and CDR2 FQNNGV. The ends lost 4 bases at V and 0 bases at J; junction bases unmatched: 5. In DNA form, the CDR3 reads TGTGCCAGCAGCTCCAAGACAGGGGTCTCCTACGAGCAGTACTTC. Protein product: CASSSKTGVSYEQYF.

The chain uses TRBV12-5 and TRBJ2-1, with 9 positions matching TRBD1. This CDR3 comprises 14 residues. Germline V gives CDR1 LGHNT, CDR2 FRNRAP. The V gene end was trimmed by 4 bases and the J gene end by 8 bases; junction bases not matched to a gene: 6. The CDR3 DNA follows: TGTGCTAGTGGTTGGTGGGACAGGGTCTATGAGCAGTTCTTC. This encodes CASGWWDRVYEQFF.

This chain joins TRBV5-6 and TRBJ1-1, with D uncertain. V was cut by 3 bases and J by 2 bases, with 14 bases left in between. Germline V gene lookup returns CDR1 SGHDT and CDR2 YYEEEE. CDR3 length: 15 amino acids. CDR3 nucleotide sequence: TGTGCCAGCAGCTCCACGTCGGGGTCAAACACTGAAGCTTTCTTT. This sequence encodes CASSSTSGSNTEAFF.

The rearrangement joins TRBV6-5 to TRBJ2-1; D is ambiguous. CDR1 is MNHEY and CDR2 is SVGAGI in the germline V gene. Trimming left V 2 bases short and J 9 bases short, with 5 bases between. The CDR3 sequence is 11 residues long. CDR3 region: CASSYAGEQFF. As DNA, the CDR3 is TGTGCCAGCAGTTACGCCGGTGAGCAGTTCTTC.

The chain carries TRBV7-2 and TRBJ2-1; 7 bases fit TRBD2. The CDR3 contains 17 residues. Germline assignment: CDR1 SGHTA and CDR2 FQGNSA. V was clipped by 1 base and J by 0 bases; unmatched bases: 6. CDR3 nucleotides: TGTGCCAGCAGCTTAGGGCGGGGGTTACTCTCCTACAATGAGCAGTTCTTC. It yields the protein CASSLGRGLLSYNEQFF.

V is TRBV7-9 and J is TRBJ2-7; D might be TRBD1 (6 bases). Trimming removed 5 bases at V and 1 base at J, with 12 bases between. Germline V gives CDR1 SEHNR, CDR2 FQNEAQ (reference sequence). The CDR3 spans 14 residues. The CDR3 bases are TGTGCCAGCAGCGGACAGACCCTATCCTACGAGCAGTACTTC. It is translated as CASSGQTLSYEQYF.

The rearrangement joins TRBV11-1 to TRBJ2-1; D unresolved. Germline-derived CDR1 and CDR2 are SGHAT and FQDESV (reference sequence). Trimming pared 2 bases from V and 4 bases from J, leaving 6 bases between. The CDR3 is 13 amino acids. The CDR3 DNA follows: TGTGCCAGCAGCTTAAACAGATACAATGAGCAGTTCTTC. It encodes CASSLNRYNEQFF.

This rearrangement joins TRBV10-3 to TRBJ2-7, with 9 bases that match TRBD1. V gave up 8 bases and J gave up 2 bases; unmatched junction bases: 7. The CDR3 totals 14 residues. In germline, CDR1 is ENHRY, CDR2 SYGVKD. CDR3 sequence (DNA): TGTGCCATCCAGGGACAGGGCGTAACCTACGAGCAGTACTTC. This translates into CAIQGQGVTYEQYF.

For the CDR3, the DNA is TGCAGCGTTCGACAGGGGGATCAGCCCCAGCATTTT. Amino acid sequence: CSVRQGDQPQHF. J is TRBJ1-5 and V is TRBV29-1, with TRBD1 matching 9 bases. Germline V CDR1 and CDR2: SQVTM, ANQGSEA. This CDR3 contains 12 residues. The trim removed 5 bases at V and 5 bases at J, leaving 1 base unmatched.

The V gene is TRBV30, the J gene TRBJ1-2; no definite D call. The CDR3 has 15 residues. Deletions cut 8 bases from V and 3 bases from J, with 22 bases between. CDR1 GTSNPN and CDR2 SVGIG come from the germline V gene (reference sequence). This CDR3 reads CALLPGRVLDYGYTF. CDR3 nucleotide sequence: TGTGCCCTGCTACCTGGGAGGGTATTGGACTATGGCTACACCTTC.

This chain uses TRBV19 with TRBJ1-6; TRBD1 matches 7 bases. The V gene's germline CDR1 is LNHDA and CDR2 SQIVND (reference sequence). The CDR3 loop spans 14 amino acids. J was trimmed by 5 bases and V by 3 bases; bases with no gene match: 1. This CDR3 is CASSIRGNNSPLHF. DNA of the CDR3: TGTGCCAGTAGTATCAGGGGGAATAATTCACCCCTCCACTTT.